The rows below give T cell receptor beta chains drawn from one sample of a study of OX40 agonist ivuxolimab in advanced cancers. Assay: immunoSEQ multiplex PCR; the TCRdb copy retains only in-frame clones and omits some. The table has 150,000 to 170,000 clones, 94% seen once. This specimen consisted of CD4+ or CD8+ T cells sorted from blood, obtained in a trial of the OX40 agonist ivuxolimab. These receptor sequences come from an adult with an advanced solid tumor such as melanoma, head and neck, liver or kidney cancer. Both conserved end residues are part of each CDR3. A D gene is named only where the DNA matches it firmly. Some rows have no size entry. The others give once, few or many, or a class for an expanded clone.

d_call: TRBD1
clone_size: -
v_call: TRBV28
cdr3_length: 15
j_call: TRBJ2-7
cdr3_nt: TGTGCCAGCAGTTCTCCGACAGGGATAAGGTACGAGCAGTACTTC
cdr3_aa: CASSSPTGIRYEQYF

d_call: -
clone_size: -
v_call: TRBV27
cdr3_length: 18
j_call: TRBJ2-6
cdr3_nt: TGTGCCAGCAGTTTGGTGGGACCGCGGTCCTCTGGGGCCAACGTCCTGACTTTC
cdr3_aa: CASSLVGPRSSGANVLTF

d_call: -
clone_size: -
v_call: TRBV19
cdr3_length: 16
j_call: TRBJ1-5
cdr3_nt: TGTGCCAGTAGTATCTCGGGAGTAAATAGCAATCAGCCCCAGCATTTT
cdr3_aa: CASSISGVNSNQPQHF

d_call: -
clone_size: once
v_call: TRBV19
cdr3_length: 12
j_call: TRBJ1-1
cdr3_nt: TGTGCCAGTACGTCTGTGAACACTGAAGCTTTCTTT
cdr3_aa: CASTSVNTEAFF

d_call: -
clone_size: -
v_call: TRBV5-6
cdr3_length: 14
j_call: TRBJ1-4
cdr3_nt: TGTGCCAGCAGCCTGTGGGGAGGACGGGAAAAACTGTTTTTT
cdr3_aa: CASSLWGGREKLFF

d_call: TRBD1
clone_size: -
v_call: TRBV5-1
cdr3_length: 15
j_call: TRBJ1-3
cdr3_nt: TGCGCCAGCAGCCTGGGACAGGGGCCGGGAAACACCATATATTTT
cdr3_aa: CASSLGQGPGNTIYF

d_call: TRBD1
clone_size: -
v_call: TRBV28
cdr3_length: 14
j_call: TRBJ1-2
cdr3_nt: TGTGCCAGTTCTCACGGGGACAGCTCTAGGGGCTACACCTTC
cdr3_aa: CASSHGDSSRGYTF

d_call: -
clone_size: -
v_call: TRBV4-1
cdr3_length: 17
j_call: TRBJ1-6
cdr3_nt: TGCGCCAGCAGCCACCACCCGATGTGGAAACAGGATTCACCCCTCCACTTT
cdr3_aa: CASSHHPMWKQDSPLHF

d_call: -
clone_size: -
v_call: TRBV18
cdr3_length: 15
j_call: TRBJ2-2
cdr3_nt: TGTGCCAGCTCACCTGGATTTGCCCAAACCGGGGAGCTGTTTTTT
cdr3_aa: CASSPGFAQTGELFF

d_call: -
clone_size: -
v_call: TRBV7-8
cdr3_length: 15
j_call: TRBJ1-5
cdr3_nt: TGTGCCAGCAGCCGCGCGAGGGTTAGCAATCAGCCCCAGCATTTT
cdr3_aa: CASSRARVSNQPQHF

d_call: -
clone_size: once
v_call: TRBV2
cdr3_length: 12
j_call: TRBJ2-7
cdr3_nt: TGTGCCAGCAGTGAGGGACTTTACGAGCAGTACTTC
cdr3_aa: CASSEGLYEQYF

d_call: -
clone_size: -
v_call: TRBV21-1
cdr3_length: 13
j_call: TRBJ1-1
cdr3_nt: TGTGCCAACGGCAGGGGGATGAACACTGAAGCTTTCTTT
cdr3_aa: CANGRGMNTEAFF